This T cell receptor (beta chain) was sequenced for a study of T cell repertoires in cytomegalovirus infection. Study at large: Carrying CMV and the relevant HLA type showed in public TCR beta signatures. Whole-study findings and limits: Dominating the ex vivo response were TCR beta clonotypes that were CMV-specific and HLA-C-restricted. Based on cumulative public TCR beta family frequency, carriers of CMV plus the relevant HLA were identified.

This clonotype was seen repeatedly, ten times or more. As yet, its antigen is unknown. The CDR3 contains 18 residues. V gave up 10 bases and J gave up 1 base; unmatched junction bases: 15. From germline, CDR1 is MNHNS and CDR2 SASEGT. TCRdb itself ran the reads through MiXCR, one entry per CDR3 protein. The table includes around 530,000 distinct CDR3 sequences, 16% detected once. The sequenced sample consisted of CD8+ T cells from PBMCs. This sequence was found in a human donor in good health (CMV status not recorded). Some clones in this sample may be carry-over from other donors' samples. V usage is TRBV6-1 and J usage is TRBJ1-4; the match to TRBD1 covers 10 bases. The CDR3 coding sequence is TGTGCCACCCCGAAGCCCGGGACAGGGGCGAAAACTAATGAAAAACTGTTTTTT. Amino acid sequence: CATPKPGTGAKTNEKLFF.